This T cell receptor (beta chain) was obtained from a study of blood T cell repertoires in COVID-19. About the study: In each case, the material was cDNA or gDNA derived from T cells, B-cell-depleted T cells, or PBMCs.

Two consecutive negative NP/OP PCR tests, clearance, or resolved symptoms defined Cohort 3 recovery. Only in-frame clones appear in the TCRdb table, and some are missing; sequencing was by immunoSEQ multiplex PCR. In the table there are 380,000 or so clones, approximately 87% of which are singletons. Between the trimmed V and J ends, which lost 5 bases and 4 bases, there was a span of 20 bases. CDR3 size: 15 residues. CDR1 is GTSNPN, CDR2 SVGIG, per germline (reference sequence). The origin of this receptor is a man aged 25 to 45 who had recovered from COVID-19. The chain employs TRBV30 and TRBJ1-2; maybe TRBD1 (6 bases). Material for sequencing was PBMCs or T cells enriched from blood (not recorded which). CDR3 residues: CAWWGVRGAPYGYTF. CDR3 DNA sequence: TGTGCCTGGTGGGGAGTCCGGGGGGCCCCCTATGGCTACACCTTC.